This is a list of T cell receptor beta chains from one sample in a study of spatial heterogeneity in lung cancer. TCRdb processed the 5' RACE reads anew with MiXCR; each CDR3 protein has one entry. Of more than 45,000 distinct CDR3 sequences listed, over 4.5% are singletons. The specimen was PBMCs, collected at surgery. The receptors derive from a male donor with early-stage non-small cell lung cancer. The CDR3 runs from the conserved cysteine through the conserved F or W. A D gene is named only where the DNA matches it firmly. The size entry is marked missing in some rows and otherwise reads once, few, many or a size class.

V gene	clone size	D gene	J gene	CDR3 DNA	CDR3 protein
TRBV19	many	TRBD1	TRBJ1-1	TGTGCCAGTAGTCGCAAATGGACAGGGGGCGGATCCACTGAAGCTTTCTTT	CASSRKWTGGGSTEAFF
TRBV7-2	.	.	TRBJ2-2	TGTGCCAGCAGCCGGAGAACTGCGGGTACCGGGGAGCTGTTTTTT	CASSRRTAGTGELFF
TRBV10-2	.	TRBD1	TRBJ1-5	TGCGCCAGCAGTGAAGGGACAGGGAGTATACAGCCCCAGCATTTT	CASSEGTGSIQPQHF
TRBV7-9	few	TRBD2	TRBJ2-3	TGTGCCAGCCGACCCGGACTAGAGGGCACAGATACGCAGTATTTT	CASRPGLEGTDTQYF
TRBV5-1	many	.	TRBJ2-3	TGCGCCAGCAGCTTAATGGCAACTAGCACAGATACGCAGTATTTT	CASSLMATSTDTQYF
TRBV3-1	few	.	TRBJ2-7	TGTGCCAGCAGCCGCCGGACGGATTACGAGCAGTACTTC	CASSRRTDYEQYF
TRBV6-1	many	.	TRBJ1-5	TGTGCCAGCACCCCGGCGGGGGGGGGCAATCAGCCCCAGCATTTT	CASTPAGGGNQPQHF
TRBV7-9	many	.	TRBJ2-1	TGTGCCAGCAGCCTTGCTGATGAGAGGTTCTTC	CASSLADERFF
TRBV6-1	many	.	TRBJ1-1	TGTGCCAGCGCCCCCGTGGGGGGTAGCACTGAAGCTTTCTTT	CASAPVGGSTEAFF
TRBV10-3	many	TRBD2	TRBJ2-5	TGTGCCATCAGTGAGTCGCCTAGCGGGAGCAGGGAGACCCAGTACTTC	CAISESPSGSRETQYF
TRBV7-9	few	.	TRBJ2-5	TGTGCCAGCAGCTTTAATGGGGGAGGCGAAGAGACCCAGTACTTC	CASSFNGGGEETQYF
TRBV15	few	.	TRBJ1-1	TGTGCCACCAGCAGAGTTGGGAGGGTCACTGAAGCTTTCTTT	CATSRVGRVTEAFF
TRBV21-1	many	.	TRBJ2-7	TGTGCCAGCAGCCTCCGGGACAGCTCCTACGAGCAGTACTTC	CASSLRDSSYEQYF
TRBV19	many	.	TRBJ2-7	TGTGCCAGTAGTATAGGAGGAGACCGGGTCGGGGAGCAGTACTTC	CASSIGGDRVGEQYF
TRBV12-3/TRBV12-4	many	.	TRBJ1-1	TGTGCCAGCAGTTTGGGGAACACTGAAGCTTTCTTT	CASSLGNTEAFF
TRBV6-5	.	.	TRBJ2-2	TGTGCCAGCAGTACACGAGGCGGGGAGCTGTTTTTT	CASSTRGGELFF
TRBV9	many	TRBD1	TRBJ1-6	TGTGCCAGCAGCGTAGGATCAGGGGGCGTTTCACCCCTCCACTTT	CASSVGSGGVSPLHF
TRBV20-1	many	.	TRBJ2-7	TGCAGTGCTAGTTCTTTTTCAGGCGAGCAGTACTTC	CSASSFSGEQYF
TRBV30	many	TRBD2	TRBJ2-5	TGTGCCTGGAGTGCCGGGACTAGCGGTGAAGAGACCCAGTACTTC	CAWSAGTSGEETQYF
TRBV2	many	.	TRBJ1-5	TGTGCCAGCAGTAAATCACGGGTTAGCAATCAGCCCCAGCATTTT	CASSKSRVSNQPQHF
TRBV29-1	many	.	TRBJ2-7	TGCAGCGTTGAAGATGGGGGGAGCCGCTACGAGCAGTACTTC	CSVEDGGSRYEQYF
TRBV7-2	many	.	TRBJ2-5	TGTGCCAGCAGCAGGGACTACCAAGAGACCCAGTACTTC	CASSRDYQETQYF
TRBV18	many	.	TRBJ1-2	TGTGCCAGCTCTCCTATCTCAGCTTATGGCTACACCTTC	CASSPISAYGYTF
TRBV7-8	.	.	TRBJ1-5	TGTGCCAGCAGCTTAGCGCAGGGTAATCAGCCCCAGCATTTT	CASSLAQGNQPQHF
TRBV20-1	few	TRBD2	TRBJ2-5	TGCAGTGCTCCCCGGGGTAGCGGGGTCCAAGAGACCCAGTACTTC	CSAPRGSGVQETQYF
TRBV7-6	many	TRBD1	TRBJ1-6	TGTGCCAGCAGCGACAGGGAAAATTCACCCCTCCACTTT	CASSDRENSPLHF
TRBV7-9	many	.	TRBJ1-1	TGTGCCAGCAGCCTTAGGGGGGATACTGAAGCTTTCTTT	CASSLRGDTEAFF
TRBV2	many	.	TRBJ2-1	TGTGCCAGCAGTGGAGGAGGAGGTGCCGTCGGGCAGTTCTTC	CASSGGGGAVGQFF
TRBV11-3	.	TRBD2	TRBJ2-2	TGTGCCAGCAGCCCTGGGGGGGAGAACACCGGGGAGCTGTTTTTT	CASSPGGENTGELFF
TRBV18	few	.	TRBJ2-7	TGTGCCAGCTCACCACAGGGGGCCTACGAGCAGTACTTC	CASSPQGAYEQYF
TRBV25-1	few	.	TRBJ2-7	TGTGCCAGCAGTGAATCCCGGGCCTCCTACGAGCAGTACTTC	CASSESRASYEQYF
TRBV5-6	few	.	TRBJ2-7	TGTGCCAGCAGCTTGTACTCCTACGAGCAGTACTTC	CASSLYSYEQYF
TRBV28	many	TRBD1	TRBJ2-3	TGTGCCAGCAGGGGACAGGGAGTATCAGTATCAGATACGCAGTATTTT	CASRGQGVSVSDTQYF
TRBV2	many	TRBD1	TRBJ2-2	TGTGCCAGTTCCAGGGGGCGAACCGGGGAGCTGTTTTTT	CASSRGRTGELFF
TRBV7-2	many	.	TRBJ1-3	TGTGCCAGCAGCTTGGGACTCCTGAGCTCTGGAAACACCATATATTTT	CASSLGLLSSGNTIYF
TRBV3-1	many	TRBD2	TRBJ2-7	TGTGCCAGCAGCGCTCCGGGAGCGGGAAGCTCCTACGAGCAGTACTTC	CASSAPGAGSSYEQYF